Listed below are T cell receptor beta chains from one sample, sequenced in a study of blood T cells in healthy people across ages. A single record per CDR3 protein comes from TCRdb applying MiXCR to the 5' RACE reads. The repertoire consists of around 750,000 distinct CDR3 sequences, with about 48% occurring once and the leading ten covering about two fifths. The sequencing sample was made of blood. These receptors all stem from a man older than 75 in good health. CDR3s include the opening cysteine and the closing phenylalanine or tryptophan.

TRBJ2-4	TRBV4-1	CASSQIPGPLAKNIQYF
TRBJ2-5	TRBV12-3/TRBV12-4	CASSPYRGETQYF
TRBJ2-3	TRBV5-6	CASSLGPALGYAYF
TRBJ2-4	TRBV24-1	CATSTGTDQYF
TRBJ2-5	TRBV6-1	CASSRGQGLGETQYF
TRBJ2-7	TRBV6-4	CASSDWGREQYF
TRBJ2-5	TRBV13	CASSLGGNRGTQETQYF
-	TRBV27	CASRRDRGGTQYF
TRBJ2-5	TRBV7-9	CASSSDSDPMYF
TRBJ2-3	TRBV3-1	CASSQDPASGNRYAYF
TRBJ1-2	TRBV10-3	CATKGAGQGDYGYTF
TRBJ1-4	TRBV5-1	CASSPAAREGEKLFF
TRBJ2-7	TRBV20-1	CSATGQGDAIEQYF
TRBJ1-5	TRBV30	CAWSGGRNQPQHF
TRBJ2-1	TRBV11-2	CASSDRDRKQFF
TRBJ2-1	TRBV7-2	CASSPLTIRDRGYEQFF
TRBJ2-1	TRBV11-1	CASSFIAGIGYNEQFF
TRBJ2-7	TRBV6-5	CASSPSRPSYEQYF
TRBJ2-4	TRBV28	CASSLVSVEGFREQYF
TRBJ2-1	TRBV12-3/TRBV12-4	CASSPRERTGNEQFF
TRBJ2-7	TRBV24-1	CATEGLTGTGSYEQYF
-	TRBV12-3/TRBV12-4	CASRRQVSYEQYF
TRBJ2-4	TRBV11-2	CASSLDSYSQLAKNIQYF
TRBJ2-7	TRBV7-2	CASTPNLGFGEQYF
TRBJ1-1	TRBV3-1	CASSLRPQEAFF
TRBJ2-3	TRBV29-1	CSVALAGIGTDTQYF
TRBJ1-2	TRBV2	CASREEMGGGYTF
TRBJ1-3	TRBV5-1	CASSLDSRSGNTIYF
TRBJ2-7	TRBV6-6	CASSYRGGTYEQYF
TRBJ2-6	TRBV6-2/TRBV6-3	CASIPTGLISGANVLTF
TRBJ1-5	TRBV7-2	CASSVEGGSNQPQHF
TRBJ2-1	TRBV4-1	CASSLRPKREGIYEQFF
-	TRBV21-1	CASSKGFFPAGVGPGEQYF
TRBJ1-5	TRBV4-1	CASSQVGNLNQPQHF
-	TRBV28	CASTFLAGAYEQYF
TRBJ2-7	TRBV7-9	CASSFSGYEQYF
TRBJ2-7	TRBV9	CASSVRPTSGGIGAAYEQYF
TRBJ1-1	TRBV12-3/TRBV12-4	CASTQGRWNTEAFF
TRBJ2-7	TRBV12-3/TRBV12-4	CASSLSYYEQYF
-	TRBV19	CASSGGTGATEQYF
TRBJ2-5	TRBV29-1	CSVETQVRAETQYF
TRBJ2-7	TRBV6-1	CASSLAGVPNEQYF
TRBJ2-7	TRBV24-1	CATSDPPGRQEQYF
TRBJ2-3	TRBV6-5	CASSYYRGPDTQYF
TRBJ2-7	TRBV29-1	CSVGGPNYEQYF
TRBJ1-1	TRBV29-1	CSVGQSPNTKAFF
TRBJ2-7	TRBV20-1	CSASDRALGEQYF
TRBJ2-1	TRBV20-1	CSPAPAYNEQFF
TRBJ1-2	TRBV5-1	CASSLGQVNYGYTF
TRBJ2-7	TRBV4-2	CASSPLHDSYEQYF
-	TRBV20-1	CSARDGLAGVYDEQYF
TRBJ2-1	TRBV3-1	CASSQLSPSGMYNEQFF
TRBJ2-1	TRBV3-1	CASSLGPTNEQFF
TRBJ1-1	TRBV4-2	CASSQAWTGWYTEAFF
TRBJ2-3	TRBV6-2/TRBV6-3	CASSYLRTGNRYAYF